The clone carrying this T cell receptor beta chain was observed at least ten times. The target antigen is unknown. TCR beta CDR3 region amplification was performed from RNA transcripts. The primer set for the first-round RT-PCR of the TCR CDR3 was HTBI. TCRdb called the multiplex PCR reads again in MiXCR, with one record for every CDR3 protein. This sample has fewer than 750,000 distinct CDR3 sequences, with approximately 14% found just once. The data are from a study of T cells in Graves' hyperthyroidism and ophthalmopathy. Germline-derived CDR1 and CDR2 are MGHRA and YSYEKL. This CDR3 is built from 16 residues. With 1 base removed from V and 8 bases from J, the gap between germline ends came to 18 bases. The study, taken as a whole, reports: A model built on 13 V-J features separated ophthalmopathy from stable hyperthyroidism.

The receptor was isolated from a woman aged 40 to 50 with Graves' ophthalmopathy. The chain couples TRBV4-1 to TRBJ2-4; D is perhaps TRBD2 (6 bases). Input material: blood. The CDR3 protein is CASSQAPGAVGDIQYF. In DNA, the CDR3 is TGCGCCAGCAGCCAAGCACCGGGAGCGGTCGGGGACATTCAGTACTTC.